This T cell receptor (beta chain) is drawn from a study of OX40 agonist ivuxolimab in advanced cancers. Overall study context: All patients had ivuxolimab intravenously every 2 weeks at 0.01 to 10 mg/kg.

On this clone itself: What it binds is unknown.

Sequencing used immunoSEQ multiplex PCR; TCRdb keeps in-frame clones, though not all of them. The sample has over 150,000 clones, 85% to 95% seen once. Germline assignment: CDR1 SGHNT and CDR2 YYREEE (reference sequence). The V and J ends lost 2 bases and 5 bases, in that order; junction bases with no gene match: 10. This CDR3 is built from 15 residues. Overall study findings and caveats: CD4+ T cells averaged fewer expanded clones than CD8+ T cells.

The chain carries TRBV5-4 and TRBJ2-7; TRBD1 aligns across 7 bases. This receptor was taken from an adult with an advanced solid tumor such as melanoma, head and neck, liver or kidney cancer. Sequenced material: CD4+ or CD8+ T cells sorted from blood, taken in a trial of the OX40 agonist ivuxolimab. The CDR3 DNA follows: TGTGCCAGCAGCTTCGGACAGGCGGTGTTTAACGAGCAGTACTTC. As protein: CASSFGQAVFNEQYF. Based on the CDR3 plus reference TRBV5-4 and TRBJ2-7, the full variable domain is ETGVTQSPTHLIKTRGQQVTLRCSSQSGHNTVSWYQQALGQGPQFIFQYYREEENGRGNFPPRFSGLQFPNYSSELNVNALELDDSALYLCASSFGQAVFNEQYFGPGTRLTVT.